Listed here are 9 T cell receptor beta chains from one sample, sequenced in a study of blood T cell repertoires in COVID-19. Sequenced by immunoSEQ multiplex PCR; TCRdb stores in-frame clones only, minus some. There are about 280,000 clones in the sample; approximately 91% occur only once, and more than 7.5% lies in the top ten. Sequencing used peripheral blood. The receptors here all came from a young man with active or convalescent COVID-19.

CDR3 sequence (DNA): TGTGCCAGTAGTATGGGCAGGGGGCGCACCGGGGAGCTGTTTTTT. It codes for CASSMGRGRTGELFF. V gene TRBV19 combines with J gene TRBJ2-2; 8 nucleotides agree with TRBD1. The trim removed 3 bases at V and 4 bases at J, leaving 4 bases unmatched. Per the germline V gene, CDR1 is LNHDA and CDR2 is SQIVND (reference sequence). The CDR3 spans 15 residues.

This clone appeared once. The V gene is TRBV7-9, the J gene TRBJ2-7, with 10 bases fitting TRBD1. Losses at the gene ends were 2 bases for V and 1 base for J; bases not matched to a gene: 5. The CDR3 has 16 amino acids. The germline V gene has CDR1 SEHNR and CDR2 FQNEAQ (reference sequence). The CDR3 region is CASSLPRQGASYEQYF. The CDR3 region has the DNA TGTGCCAGCAGCTTACCGAGACAGGGGGCTTCCTACGAGCAGTACTTC.

DNA of the CDR3: TGTGCCAGCAGCGGCCGACAGGGGGCGTTCGTTGAAGAAGCTTTCTTT. Protein sequence: CASSGRQGAFVEEAFF. The rearrangement joins TRBV9 to TRBJ1-1, with 10 bases that match TRBD1. Germline V lookup: CDR1 SGDLS, CDR2 YYNGEE. The CDR3 has 16 residues. The trim removed 3 bases at V and 8 bases at J, leaving 13 bases unmatched.

The V gene is TRBV3-1 (or the pseudogene TRBV3-2), the J gene TRBJ2-1, with 7 bases matching TRBD1. Germline V gene data show CDR1 as LGHDT and CDR2 as YNNKEL (reference sequence). The CDR3 contains 17 residues. The V segment lost 2 bases and the J segment 2 bases; nucleotides outside the gene matches: 9. CDR3 amino acids: CASSQSSRGTAYNEQFF. CDR3 nucleotide sequence: TGTGCCAGCAGCCAATCCTCCAGGGGGACCGCCTACAATGAGCAGTTCTTC.

V and J are TRBV25-1 and TRBJ2-5; 8 bases align to TRBD2. Germline V gene sequence: CDR1 MGHDK, CDR2 SYGVNS. The V gene end was trimmed by 4 bases and the J gene end by 5 bases; junction bases not matched to a gene: 6. The length of the CDR3 is 14 residues. CDR3 region: CASSVLAGFETQYF. CDR3 DNA sequence: TGTGCCAGCAGTGTGTTAGCGGGGTTCGAGACCCAGTACTTC. The full variable domain, completed using reference TRBV25-1 and TRBJ2-5, is EADIYQTPRYLVIGTGKKITLECSQTMGHDKMYWYQQDPGMELHLIHYSYGVNSTEKGDLSSESTVSRIRTEHFPLTLESARPSHTSQYLCASSVLAGFETQYFGPGTRLLVL.

The chain couples TRBV27 to TRBJ2-5, with D possibly TRBD2 on 6 matching bases. CDR3 length: 15 amino acids. Trimming stripped 0 bases from V and 4 bases from J, with 12 bases between. Germline CDR1 MNHEY, CDR2 SMNVEV (reference sequence). CDR3 nucleotides: TGTGCCAGCAGTTTATCGGAGGGTTTAGCAGAGACCCAGTACTTC. Translated, it gives CASSLSEGLAETQYF.

The chain joins TRBV25-1 to TRBJ1-3; a possible D gene is TRBD1 (6 bases). V was trimmed by 0 bases and J by 4 bases, leaving 16 bases between them. The CDR3 totals 17 residues. CDR1 is MGHDK and CDR2 is SYGVNS in the germline V gene. CDR3 amino acids: CASSEYIQAGDGNTIYF. Here the CDR3 DNA reads TGTGCCAGCAGTGAATATATTCAGGCAGGGGACGGAAACACCATATATTTT.

The chain links TRBV6-5 to TRBJ1-5; D remains unclear. CDR1 MNHEY and CDR2 SVGAGI come from the germline V gene. The V end was cut by 0 bases, the J end by 0 bases, with 6 bases between. The CDR3 sequence is 15 residues long. CDR3 in DNA: TGTGCCAGCAGTTACTCGAGGAGTAGCAATCAGCCCCAGCATTTT. Translated, it gives CASSYSRSSNQPQHF.

The chain recombines TRBV19 with TRBJ2-1, with TRBD2 matching over 8 bases. This CDR3 contains 16 residues. V was pared by 1 base and J by 1 base, with 3 bases of the junction left unmatched. Per germline, CDR1 LNHDA and CDR2 SQIVND (reference sequence). This CDR3 reads CASSIGGTRSYNEQFF. Written as DNA, the CDR3 is TGTGCCAGTAGTATAGGAGGGACTAGATCCTACAATGAGCAGTTCTTC. Looking up the rest from reference TRBV19 and TRBJ2-1 gives the full variable domain: DGGITQSPKYLFRKEGQNVTLSCEQNLNHDAMYWYRQDPGQGLRLIYYSQIVNDFQKGDIAEGYSVSREKKESFPLTVTSAQKNPTAFYLCASSIGGTRSYNEQFFGPGTRLTVL.